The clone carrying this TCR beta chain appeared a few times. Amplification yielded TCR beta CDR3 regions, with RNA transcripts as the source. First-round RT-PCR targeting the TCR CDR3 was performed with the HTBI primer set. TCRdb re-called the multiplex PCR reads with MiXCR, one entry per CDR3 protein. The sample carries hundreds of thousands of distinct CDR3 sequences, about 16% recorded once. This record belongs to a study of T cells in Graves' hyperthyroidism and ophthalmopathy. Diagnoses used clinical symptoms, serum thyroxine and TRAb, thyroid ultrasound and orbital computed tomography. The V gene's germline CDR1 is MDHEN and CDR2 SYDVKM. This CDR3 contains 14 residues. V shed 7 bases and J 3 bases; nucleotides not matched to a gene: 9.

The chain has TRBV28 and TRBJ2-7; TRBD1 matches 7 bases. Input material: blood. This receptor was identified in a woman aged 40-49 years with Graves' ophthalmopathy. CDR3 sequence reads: CASTLSGTDYEQYF. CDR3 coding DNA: TGTGCCAGCACTCTATCAGGGACAGACTACGAGCAGTACTTC.